A single sample is the source of the 9 T cell receptor beta chains below, sequenced in a study of kidney transplant recipient with SARS-CoV-2 infection (dated by TCRdb to 2020 to 2022). Reading the label with the study, this specimen's time point is: pre-pandemic baseline sample and day 111 after first positive SARS-CoV-2 test. These reads were obtained on an Illumina MiSeq. The raw public data were reprocessed by TCRdb itself: fastp quality trimming at Q25, MiXCR clonotype calling, in-frame beta chains only. Each record represents a unique CDR3 protein, reported with the most common genes and DNA among its rows. This sample is represented by under 250,000 distinct CDR3 sequences; more than 25% of them were singletons. About 7% of the sample rests with the top ten. The sequenced sample was a blood sample, obtained at baseline and on roughly day 120 from a kidney transplant recipient. These receptors all stem from a male patient in his thirties who had COVID-19 and was a kidney transplant recipient. Because of the transplant, the T cells may be the graft donor's rather than the patient's own.

Many counts were recorded for this clonotype. The chain couples TRBV7-2 to TRBJ2-1; D tentatively fits TRBD1 or TRBD2 (5 bases each). Deletions cut 0 bases from V and 0 bases from J, with 6 bases between. CDR3 length equals 15 residues. The germline V gene has CDR1 SGHTA and CDR2 FQGNSA. The CDR3, as DNA: TGTGCCAGCAGCTTAGCGGGGACCTCCTACAATGAGCAGTTCTTC. Its protein is CASSLAGTSYNEQFF.

V is TRBV19 and J is TRBJ1-2, with D unclear. Trimming cost V 5 bases and J 4 bases, with 23 bases left between them. Germline CDR1 reads LNHDA; CDR2 reads SQIVND (reference sequence). The CDR3 has 17 amino acids. CDR3 sequence reads: CASSVMSTSRKTYGYTF. CDR3 sequence (DNA): TGTGCCAGTAGTGTCATGTCGACAAGTCGAAAGACCTATGGCTACACCTTC.

For this clonotype: A much larger clone is a single base away; this may be a read error. The V gene is TRBV20-1, the J gene TRBJ2-7, with TRBD1 matching over 7 bases. V trimming: 6 bases; J trimming: 7 bases; junction bases outside the gene matches: 15. The V gene's germline CDR1 is DFQATT and CDR2 SNEGSKA (reference sequence). The CDR3 consists of 14 residues. The CDR3 spells CSAYNRDSGREQYF. The CDR3 nucleotides read TGCAGTGCCTACAACCGGGACAGTGGACGGGAGCAGTACTTC.

On this clonotype: A much larger clone sits a single nucleotide away, making a read error possible. This chain joins TRBV6-5 and TRBJ1-2, with unresolved D. The CDR3 spans 14 residues. V was shortened by 5 bases and J by 3 bases, with 13 bases between the two germline ends. Germline values: CDR1 MNHEY, CDR2 SVGAGI. Here the CDR3 DNA reads TGTGCCAGCAGTCTCTTTGGGGAGCACTATGGCTACACCTTC. Translation: CASSLFGEHYGYTF.

In this sample, this clonotype turned up a few times. CDR3 in amino acids: CASSPTGLRNNEQFF. CDR3 bases: TGTGCCAGCAGCCCTACCGGACTAAGAAACAATGAGCAGTTCTTC. The V call is TRBV7-6, the J call TRBJ2-1; a weak D match, TRBD2 (6 bases). The CDR3 has 15 residues. Germline assignment: CDR1 SGHVS and CDR2 FNYEAQ. The V gene lost 5 bases and the J gene lost 5 bases, with 16 bases spanning the gap.

Notes on this clonotype: Possible read error: a much larger clone is one base away. The V call is TRBV19, the J call TRBJ1-4; possibly TRBD1 for D (5 bases). The germline CDR1 and CDR2 sequences are LNHDA and SQIVND (reference sequence). This CDR3 has 13 residues. CDR3 in amino acids: CTSIPRDNEKLFF. The DNA for the CDR3 is TGTACCAGTATCCCCAGGGATAATGAAAAACTGTTTTTT.

This clonotype has a count of ten or more. The rearrangement joins TRBV9 to TRBJ2-1; D may be TRBD2 (5 bases). The CDR3 consists of 15 residues. The V end lost 3 bases, the J end lost 7 bases, and 17 bases lay between the germline ends. Looked up from germline, CDR1 is SGDLS and CDR2 is YYNGEE. The CDR3 nucleotides read TGTGCCAGCAGCGCCGACCCAACCCGCGGGAATGAGCAGTTCTTC. Its translation is CASSADPTRGNEQFF.

Notes on this clonotype: The germline gene is not matched at one end of the junction; a read error may be the cause. This chain links TRBV20-1 with TRBJ2-7; 10 nucleotides line up with TRBD2. The CDR3 covers 15 residues. The germline gives CDR1 DFQATT, CDR2 SNEGSKA (reference sequence). CDR3 protein: CSARSTSGNSYEQCF. In nucleotides, the CDR3 is TGCAGTGCTAGATCCACTAGCGGGAACTCCTACGAGCAGTGCTTC.

The table lists this clonotype with many counts. The junction and the germline gene differ at one end; a read error may be behind it. The CDR3 DNA sequence: TGTGCCAGCAGTACATCCCGACGCTCTAGAAAGACCTATGGCTACACCTTC. Translation gives CASSTSRRSRKTYGYTF. V is TRBV10-1 and J is TRBJ1-2; D is undetermined. Germline CDR1 and CDR2: WNHNN and SYGVQD (reference sequence). The CDR3 totals 17 residues.